The entry below gives a single T cell receptor (beta chain) sequence along with its context. The sample comes from a study of technical replicates of blood from a few donors. TCRdb's table, derived via immunoSEQ multiplex PCR, lists solely in-frame clones and lacks some. The sample records tens of thousands of clones, roughly 92% being singletons. Germline CDR1 reads SGHNT; CDR2 reads YENEEA. Trimming cost V 5 bases and J 6 bases, with 19 bases left between them. The CDR3 loop spans 16 amino acids. Sequencing was performed on T cells isolated from PBMCs. The chain has TRBV11-3 and TRBJ2-2; D perhaps matches TRBD2 (6 bases). The sequence was collected from a human donor in good health. The CDR3 DNA sequence: TGTGCCAGCAGCCCTCGGGGAGGAGATCTTCCCGGGGAGCTGTTTTTT. As protein: CASSPRGGDLPGELFF.